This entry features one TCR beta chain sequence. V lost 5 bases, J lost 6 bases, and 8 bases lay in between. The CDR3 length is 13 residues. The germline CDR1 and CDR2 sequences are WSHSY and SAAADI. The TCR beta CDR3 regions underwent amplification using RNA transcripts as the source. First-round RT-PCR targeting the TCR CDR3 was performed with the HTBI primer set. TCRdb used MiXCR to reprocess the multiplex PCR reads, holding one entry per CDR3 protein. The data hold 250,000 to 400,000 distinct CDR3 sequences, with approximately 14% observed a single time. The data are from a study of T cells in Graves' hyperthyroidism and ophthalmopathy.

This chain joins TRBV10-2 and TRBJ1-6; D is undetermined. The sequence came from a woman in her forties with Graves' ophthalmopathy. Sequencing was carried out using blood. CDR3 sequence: CASSSNLNSPLHF. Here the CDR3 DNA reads TGCGCCAGCAGTTCTAATCTTAATTCACCCCTCCACTTT.